Below, one T cell receptor (beta chain) is given with its context. In the PCR, 60 Vbeta and 13 Jbeta primers were used. The assay was immunoSEQ multiplex PCR, and TCRdb's table has in-frame clones only and misses some. The sample includes about 180,000 clones, around 83% of them seen just once. The sample comes from a study of cytomegalovirus exposure and HLA in healthy donors. Study overall: Ancestry clustering placed 81% of about 400 genotyped donors in the Caucasian-associated cluster.

The germline V gene has CDR1 MGHRA and CDR2 YSYEKL. The CDR3 loop spans 18 amino acids. With 0 bases clipped from V and 6 bases from J, the junction kept 12 bases outside the gene matches. This receptor was taken from a girl aged 2-9 years in good health and CMV-seropositive. The sequenced material came from PBMCs. The gene calls are TRBV4-1 and TRBJ2-7, with 12 bases matching TRBD2. This CDR3 reads CASSQDGSEVLAGGEQYF. For the CDR3, the DNA is TGCGCCAGCAGCCAAGATGGTTCCGAGGTACTAGCGGGGGGCGAGCAGTACTTC.